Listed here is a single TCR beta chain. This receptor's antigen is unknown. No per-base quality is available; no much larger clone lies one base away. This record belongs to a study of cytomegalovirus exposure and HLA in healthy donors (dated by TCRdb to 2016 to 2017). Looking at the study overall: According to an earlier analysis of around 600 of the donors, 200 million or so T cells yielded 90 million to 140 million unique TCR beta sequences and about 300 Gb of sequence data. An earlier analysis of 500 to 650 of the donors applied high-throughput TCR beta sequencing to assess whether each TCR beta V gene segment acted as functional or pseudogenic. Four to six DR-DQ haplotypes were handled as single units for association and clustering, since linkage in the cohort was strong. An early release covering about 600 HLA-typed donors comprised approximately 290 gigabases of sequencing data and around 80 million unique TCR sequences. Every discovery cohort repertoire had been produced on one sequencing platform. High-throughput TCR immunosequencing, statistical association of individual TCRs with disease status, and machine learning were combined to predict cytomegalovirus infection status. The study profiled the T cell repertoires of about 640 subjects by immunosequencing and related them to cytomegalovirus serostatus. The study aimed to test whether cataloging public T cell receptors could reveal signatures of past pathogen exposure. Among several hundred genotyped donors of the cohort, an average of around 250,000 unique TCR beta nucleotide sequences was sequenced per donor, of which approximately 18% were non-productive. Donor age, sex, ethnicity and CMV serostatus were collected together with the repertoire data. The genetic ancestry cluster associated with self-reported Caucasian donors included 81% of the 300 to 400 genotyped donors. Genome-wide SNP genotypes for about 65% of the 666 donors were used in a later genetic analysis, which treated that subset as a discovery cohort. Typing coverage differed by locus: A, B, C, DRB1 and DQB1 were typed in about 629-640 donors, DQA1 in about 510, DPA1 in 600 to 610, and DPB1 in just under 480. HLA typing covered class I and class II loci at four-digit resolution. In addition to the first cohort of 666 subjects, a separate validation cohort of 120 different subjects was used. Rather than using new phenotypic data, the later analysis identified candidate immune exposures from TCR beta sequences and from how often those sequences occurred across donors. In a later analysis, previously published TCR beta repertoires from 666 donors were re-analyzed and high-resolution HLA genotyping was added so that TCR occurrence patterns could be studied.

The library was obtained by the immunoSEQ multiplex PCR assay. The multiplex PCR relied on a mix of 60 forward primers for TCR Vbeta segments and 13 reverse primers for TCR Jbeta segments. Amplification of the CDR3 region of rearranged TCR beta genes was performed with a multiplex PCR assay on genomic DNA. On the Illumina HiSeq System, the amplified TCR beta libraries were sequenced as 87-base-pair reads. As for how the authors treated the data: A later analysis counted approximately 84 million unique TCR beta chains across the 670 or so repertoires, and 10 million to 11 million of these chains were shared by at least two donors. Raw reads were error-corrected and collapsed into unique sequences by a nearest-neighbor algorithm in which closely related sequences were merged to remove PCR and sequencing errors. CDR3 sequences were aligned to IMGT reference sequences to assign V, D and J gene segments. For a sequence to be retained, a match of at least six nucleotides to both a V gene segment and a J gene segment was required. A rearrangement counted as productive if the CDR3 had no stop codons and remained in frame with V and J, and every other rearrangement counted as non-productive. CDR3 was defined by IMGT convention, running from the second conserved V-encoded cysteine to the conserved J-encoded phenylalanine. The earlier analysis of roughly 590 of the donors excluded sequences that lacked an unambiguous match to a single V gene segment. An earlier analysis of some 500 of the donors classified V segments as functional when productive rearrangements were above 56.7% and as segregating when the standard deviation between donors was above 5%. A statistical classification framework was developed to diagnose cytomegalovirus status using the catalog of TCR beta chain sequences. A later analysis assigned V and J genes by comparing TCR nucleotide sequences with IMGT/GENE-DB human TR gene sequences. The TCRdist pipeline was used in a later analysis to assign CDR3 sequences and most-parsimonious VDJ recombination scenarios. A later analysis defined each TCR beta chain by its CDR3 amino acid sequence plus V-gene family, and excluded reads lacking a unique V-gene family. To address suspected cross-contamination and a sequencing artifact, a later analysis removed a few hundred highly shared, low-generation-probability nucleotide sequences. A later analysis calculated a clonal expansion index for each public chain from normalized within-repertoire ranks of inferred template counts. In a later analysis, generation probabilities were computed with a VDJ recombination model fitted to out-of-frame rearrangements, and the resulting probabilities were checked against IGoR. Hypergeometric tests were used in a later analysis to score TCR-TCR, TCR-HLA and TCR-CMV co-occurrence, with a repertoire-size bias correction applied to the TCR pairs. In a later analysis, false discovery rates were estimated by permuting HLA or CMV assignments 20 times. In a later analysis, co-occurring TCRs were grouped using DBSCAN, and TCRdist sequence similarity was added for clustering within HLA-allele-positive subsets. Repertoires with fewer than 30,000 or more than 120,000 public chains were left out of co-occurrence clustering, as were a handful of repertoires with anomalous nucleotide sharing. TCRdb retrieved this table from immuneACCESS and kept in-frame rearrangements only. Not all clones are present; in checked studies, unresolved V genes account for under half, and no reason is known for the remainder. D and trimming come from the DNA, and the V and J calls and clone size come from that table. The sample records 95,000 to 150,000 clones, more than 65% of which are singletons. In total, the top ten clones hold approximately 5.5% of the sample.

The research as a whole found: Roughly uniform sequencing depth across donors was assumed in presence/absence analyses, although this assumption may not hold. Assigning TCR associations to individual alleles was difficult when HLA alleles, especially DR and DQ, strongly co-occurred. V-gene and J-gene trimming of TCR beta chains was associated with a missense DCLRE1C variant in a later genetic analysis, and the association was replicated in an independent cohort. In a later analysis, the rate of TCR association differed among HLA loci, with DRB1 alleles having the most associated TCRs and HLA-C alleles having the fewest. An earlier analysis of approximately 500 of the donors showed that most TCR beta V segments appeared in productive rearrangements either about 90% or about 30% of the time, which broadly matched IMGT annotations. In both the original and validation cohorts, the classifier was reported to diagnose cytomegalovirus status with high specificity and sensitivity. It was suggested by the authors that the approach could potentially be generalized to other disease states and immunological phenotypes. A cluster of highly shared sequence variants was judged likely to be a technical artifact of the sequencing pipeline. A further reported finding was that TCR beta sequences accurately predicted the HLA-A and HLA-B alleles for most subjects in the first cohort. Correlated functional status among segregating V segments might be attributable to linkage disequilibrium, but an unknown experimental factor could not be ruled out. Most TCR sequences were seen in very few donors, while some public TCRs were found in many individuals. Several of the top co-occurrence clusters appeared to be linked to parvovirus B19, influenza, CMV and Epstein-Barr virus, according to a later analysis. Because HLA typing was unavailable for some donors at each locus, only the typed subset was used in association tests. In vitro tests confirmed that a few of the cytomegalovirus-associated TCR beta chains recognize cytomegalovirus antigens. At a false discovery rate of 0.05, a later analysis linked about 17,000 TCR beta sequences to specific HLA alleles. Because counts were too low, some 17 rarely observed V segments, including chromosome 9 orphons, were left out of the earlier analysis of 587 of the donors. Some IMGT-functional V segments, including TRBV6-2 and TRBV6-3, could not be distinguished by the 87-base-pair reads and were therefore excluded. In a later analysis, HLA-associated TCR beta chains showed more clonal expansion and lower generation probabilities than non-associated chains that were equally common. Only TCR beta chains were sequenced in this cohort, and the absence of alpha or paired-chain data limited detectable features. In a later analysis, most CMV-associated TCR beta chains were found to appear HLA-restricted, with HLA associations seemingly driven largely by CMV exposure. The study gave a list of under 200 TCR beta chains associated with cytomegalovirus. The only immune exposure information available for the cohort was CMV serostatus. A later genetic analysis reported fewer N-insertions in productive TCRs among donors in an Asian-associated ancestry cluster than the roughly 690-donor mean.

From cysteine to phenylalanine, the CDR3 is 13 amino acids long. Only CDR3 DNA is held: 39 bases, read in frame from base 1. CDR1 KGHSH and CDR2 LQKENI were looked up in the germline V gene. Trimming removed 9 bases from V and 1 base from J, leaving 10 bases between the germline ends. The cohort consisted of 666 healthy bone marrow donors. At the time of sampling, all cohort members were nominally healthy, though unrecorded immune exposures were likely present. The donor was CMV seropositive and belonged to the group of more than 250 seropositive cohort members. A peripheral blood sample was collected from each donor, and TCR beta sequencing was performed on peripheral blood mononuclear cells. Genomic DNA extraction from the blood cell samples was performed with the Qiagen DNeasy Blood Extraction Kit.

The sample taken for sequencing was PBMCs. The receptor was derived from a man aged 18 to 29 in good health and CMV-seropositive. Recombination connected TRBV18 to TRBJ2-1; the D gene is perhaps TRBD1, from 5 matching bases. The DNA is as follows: TGTGCCAGTTCGACAGAATCCTACAATGAGCAGTTCTTC. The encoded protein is CASSTESYNEQFF. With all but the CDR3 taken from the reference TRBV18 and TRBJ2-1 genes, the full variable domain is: NAGVMQNPRHLVRRRGQEARLRCSPMKGHSHVYWYRQLPEEGLKFMVYLQKENIIDESGMPKERFSAEFPKEGPSILRIQQVVRGDSAAYFCASSTESYNEQFFGPGTRLTVL.